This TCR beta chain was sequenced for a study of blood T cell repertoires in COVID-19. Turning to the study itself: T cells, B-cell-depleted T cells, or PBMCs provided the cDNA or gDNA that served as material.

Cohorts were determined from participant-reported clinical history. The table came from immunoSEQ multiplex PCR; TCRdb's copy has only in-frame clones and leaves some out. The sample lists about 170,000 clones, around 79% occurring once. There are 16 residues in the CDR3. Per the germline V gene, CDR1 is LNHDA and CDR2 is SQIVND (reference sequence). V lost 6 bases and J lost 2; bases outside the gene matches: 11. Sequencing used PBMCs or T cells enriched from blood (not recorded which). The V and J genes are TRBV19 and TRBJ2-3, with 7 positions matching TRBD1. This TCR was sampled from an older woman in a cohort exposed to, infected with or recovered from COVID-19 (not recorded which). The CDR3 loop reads CASRGRDSRYTDTQYF. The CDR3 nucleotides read TGTGCCAGTAGGGGCCGGGACAGCCGTTACACAGATACGCAGTATTTT.